The 31 T cell receptor beta chains presented below share a single source sample, sequenced in a study of early T cells in non-severe SARS-CoV-2 infection. From the 5' RACE reads, TCRdb called clonotypes with MiXCR, one entry per CDR3 protein. The data show 75,000 to 100,000 distinct CDR3 sequences, roughly 15% seen once. Sequencing was performed on whole blood. The receptors stem from an adult who was a healthcare worker with PCR-confirmed SARS-CoV-2 infection or an uninfected control (not recorded which).

This clonotype turned up a few times. The V call is TRBV6-6, the J call TRBJ2-3; 7 positions agree with TRBD1. Germline-derived CDR1 and CDR2 are MNHNY and SVGAGI (reference sequence). The CDR3 loop spans 15 amino acids. Unmatched junction bases numbered 8, after V lost 6 bases and J lost 2 bases. CDR3 sequence: CASRFTGAYTDTQYF. CDR3 sequence (DNA): TGTGCCAGCAGATTCACAGGGGCATACACAGATACGCAGTATTTT.

This clonotype appeared many times. This chain uses TRBV5-1 with TRBJ1-1, with 7 bases lining up with TRBD1. Germline V gives CDR1 SGHRS, CDR2 YFSETQ. V was pared by 0 bases and J by 5 bases, with 7 bases of the junction left unmatched. This CDR3 comprises 15 residues. CDR3 sequence: CASSLAVRGQTEAFF. In nucleotides, the CDR3 is TGCGCCAGCAGCTTGGCCGTAAGGGGGCAGACTGAAGCTTTCTTT. Filled out from reference TRBV5-1 and TRBJ1-1, the complete variable domain reads KAGVTQTPRYLIKTRGQQVTLSCSPISGHRSVSWYQQTPGQGLQFLFEYFSETQRNKGNFPGRFSGRQFSNSRSEMNVSTLELGDSALYLCASSLAVRGQTEAFFGQGTRLTVV.

The chain is built from TRBV9 and TRBJ2-3; unclear D gene. This CDR3 has 16 amino acids. The ends were cut back, 0 bases at V and 1 base at J, with 12 bases in the middle. Germline V gene sequence: CDR1 SGDLS, CDR2 YYNGEE. CDR3 sequence (DNA): TGTGCCAGCAGCGTAGGGCAGCTGATGGGCACAGATACGCAGTATTTT. This encodes CASSVGQLMGTDTQYF.

The gene calls are TRBV10-2 and TRBJ1-6; D remains ambiguous. Trimming took 2 bases from V and 9 from J, leaving 14 bases between them. The germline gives CDR1 WSHSY, CDR2 SAAADI. This CDR3 spans 15 amino acids. CDR3 in DNA: TGCGCCAGCAGTGAGGACCCTAACCTTCCTTCACCCCTCCACTTT. It translates to CASSEDPNLPSPLHF.

The sample holds a few counts of this clonotype. The CDR3 coding sequence is TGTGCCAGCAGCTTTCTAACTAGCGGGGGGCCCCCTGAGCAGTTCTTC. Its translation is CASSFLTSGGPPEQFF. The gene calls are TRBV7-2 and TRBJ2-1; 12 bases agree with TRBD2. CDR1 is SGHTA, CDR2 FQGNSA, per germline. Unmatched junction bases numbered 9, after V lost 3 bases and J lost 9 bases. This CDR3 region has 16 residues.

The chain joins TRBV4-2 to TRBJ2-7; no firm D call. The CDR3 totals 13 residues. CDR1 LGHNA and CDR2 YNFKEQ come from the germline V gene. V shed 1 base and J shed 3 bases, with 7 bases lying between them. DNA of the CDR3: TGTGCCAGCAGCCAAGCCTACGGCTACGAGCAGTACGTC. Its translation is CASSQAYGYEQYV.

This clonotype was picked up a small number of times. The rearrangement links TRBV5-1 to TRBJ1-1; the D gene is possibly TRBD1 (6 bases). The V gene's germline CDR1 is SGHRS and CDR2 YFSETQ. V was trimmed by 2 bases and J by 1 base, leaving 12 bases between them. The CDR3 runs 15 residues. The CDR3 DNA follows: TGCGCCAGCAGCTTCGCCGGGACAACGAACACTGAAGCTTTCTTT. Protein: CASSFAGTTNTEAFF.

This clonotype was detected only a few times. This chain uses TRBV23-1 with TRBJ2-7; perhaps D is TRBD1 or TRBD2 (5 bases each). TRBV23-1 is sorted into the ORF group, with uncertain function. The germline V and J ends were trimmed by 0 bases and 3 bases, with 24 bases remaining between them. This CDR3 spans 19 amino acids. The CDR3 reads CASSQSGIRSRERHYEQYV. CDR3 bases: TGCGCCAGCAGTCAATCCGGGATAAGAAGCAGGGAGAGACACTACGAGCAGTACGTC.

At least ten counts were recorded for this clonotype. The rearrangement joins TRBV28 to TRBJ2-3; possible D gene TRBD1, 5 bases. Trimming took 3 bases from V and 2 from J, leaving 15 bases between them. This CDR3 has 16 residues. In germline, CDR1 is MDHEN, CDR2 SYDVKM. Written as DNA, the CDR3 is TGTGCCAGCAGTTTGACCGAGGACATCACCACAGATACGCAGTATTTT. Protein: CASSLTEDITTDTQYF.

CDR3 sequence reads: CAISEGSYEQYV. CDR3 in DNA: TGTGCCATCAGTGAAGGCAGCTACGAGCAGTACGTC. This chain links TRBV10-3 with TRBJ2-7; no clear D. The CDR3 runs to 12 residues. The V end was cut by 3 bases, the J end by 3 bases, with 6 bases between. Germline-derived CDR1 and CDR2 are ENHRY and SYGVKD.

This clonotype was found a few times. V is TRBV7-8 and J is TRBJ1-2; D perhaps matches TRBD1 (5 bases). The CDR3 runs 12 residues. The germline CDR1 and CDR2 sequences are SGHVS and FQNEAQ. Trimming shortened V by 6 bases and J by 8 bases, and 13 bases separated the two germline ends. The DNA for the CDR3 is TGTGCCAGCAGTCCAGGGTCGGTGGGCTACACCTTC. It is translated as CASSPGSVGYTF.

This clonotype was detected ten times or more. The gene calls are TRBV28 and TRBJ2-7; TRBD1 matches 7 bases. The trim removed 5 bases at V and 1 base at J, leaving 11 bases unmatched. This CDR3 region has 16 residues. Germline values: CDR1 MDHEN, CDR2 SYDVKM. This chain's CDR3 is CASSTTYGTVSYEQYV. The CDR3 coding sequence is TGTGCCAGCAGTACCACTTATGGGACAGTTTCCTACGAGCAGTACGTC.

The table lists this clonotype with a few counts. The gene calls are TRBV19 and TRBJ2-2; D is unresolved. Trimming left V 3 bases short and J 6 bases short, with 14 bases between. Germline assignment: CDR1 LNHDA and CDR2 SQIVND (reference sequence). The CDR3 loop spans 15 amino acids. The CDR3 sequence is CASSILLNSAGELFF. The DNA for the CDR3 is TGTGCCAGTAGTATTCTCCTTAATTCCGCCGGGGAGCTGTTTTTT. Supplemented by reference TRBV19 and TRBJ2-2, the full variable domain reads DGGITQSPKYLFRKEGQNVTLSCEQNLNHDAMYWYRQDPGQGLRLIYYSQIVNDFQKGDIAEGYSVSREKKESFPLTVTSAQKNPTAFYLCASSILLNSAGELFFGEGSRLTVL.

In its sample, this clonotype was seen many times. The V gene is TRBV25-1, the J gene TRBJ1-5; D is unclear. The CDR3 length is 13 residues. The germline V gene has CDR1 MGHDK and CDR2 SYGVNS. Trimming pared 2 bases from V and 2 bases from J, leaving 4 bases between. CDR3 region: CASSEQGNQPQHF. The CDR3 DNA reads TGTGCCAGCAGTGAACAGGGCAATCAGCCCCAGCATTTT.

This clonotype was counted between two and nine times. The rearrangement links TRBV3-1 to TRBJ1-4; D call uncertain. CDR3 length equals 12 residues. The germline gives CDR1 LGHDT, CDR2 YNNKEL (reference sequence). The ends were cut back, 1 base at V and 10 bases at J, with 7 bases in the middle. CDR3 sequence reads: CASSQVPSKLFF. CDR3 bases: TGTGCCAGCAGCCAAGTCCCCTCAAAACTGTTTTTT.

This clonotype was seen a few times. The chain carries TRBV19 and TRBJ1-5, with 7 nucleotides matching TRBD1. The CDR3 runs to 13 residues. Germline V gene data show CDR1 as LNHDA and CDR2 as SQIVND (reference sequence). The V segment lost 9 bases and the J segment 4 bases; nucleotides outside the gene matches: 6. CDR3 DNA: TGTGCCAGCCGAGGACAGGATAATCAGCCCCAGCATTTT. Protein sequence: CASRGQDNQPQHF.

V is TRBV19 and J is TRBJ1-1; D unclear. CDR3 size: 15 residues. Germline values: CDR1 LNHDA, CDR2 SQIVND (reference sequence). Trimming took off 6 bases at V and 3 bases at J, with 17 bases between the two ends. The CDR3 spells CASSLWTREDTEAFF. The DNA of the CDR3 is TGTGCCAGTAGCCTATGGACGAGGGAAGACACTGAAGCTTTCTTT.

This clonotype has more than one count but fewer than ten. The chain employs TRBV12-3 or TRBV12-4 and TRBJ2-2; the match to TRBD2 covers 13 bases. V was pared by 6 bases and J by 5 bases, with 9 bases of the junction left unmatched. This CDR3 region has 17 residues. The CDR3 DNA reads TGTGCCAGCAGCCGGACTAGCGGGGGACCAGTGACCGGGGAGCTGTTTTTT. Translation gives CASSRTSGGPVTGELFF.

This clonotype occurred many times. The chain uses TRBV5-1 and TRBJ2-3; the match to TRBD1 covers 9 bases. In germline, CDR1 is SGHRS, CDR2 YFSETQ. J gave up 0 bases and V 3 bases, and 2 bases lay outside the gene matches. This CDR3 has 15 amino acids. The CDR3 is CASSWTGESTDTQYF. CDR3 bases: TGCGCCAGCAGCTGGACAGGGGAAAGCACAGATACGCAGTATTTT.

In this sample, this clonotype turned up many times. V and J are TRBV12-3 or TRBV12-4 and TRBJ2-2; tentatively, D is TRBD1 or TRBD2 (5 bases each). The length of the CDR3 is 15 residues. The germline V and J ends were trimmed by 0 bases and 1 base, with 6 bases remaining between them. The CDR3 DNA reads as TGTGCCAGCAGTTTAGCGGGGGTGAACACCGGGGAGCTGTTTTTT. Its protein product is CASSLAGVNTGELFF.

Turning to this clonotype: A read error may produce the germline difference seen at one junction end. J is TRBJ1-1 and V is TRBV3-1; 8 bases map to TRBD1. Germline CDR1 and CDR2: LGHDT and YNNKEL (reference sequence). This CDR3 has 16 amino acids. CDR3 nucleotides: TGTGTCAGCAGCCAAGGCACAGGGGGGAAGAACACTGAAGCTTTCTTT. Its protein product is CVSSQGTGGKNTEAFF. Looking up the rest from reference TRBV3-1 and TRBJ1-1 gives the full variable domain: DTAVSQTPKYLVTQMGNDKSIKCEQNLGHDTMYWYKQDSKKFLKIMFSYNNKELIINETVPNRFSPKSPDKAHLNLHINSLELGDSAVYFCVSSQGTGGKNTEAFFGQGTRLTVV.

This clonotype was seen only a few times. This chain joins TRBV7-2 and TRBJ2-5; D unclear. This CDR3 is built from 15 residues. V lost 4 bases to trimming and J lost 1 base, with 13 bases between them. CDR1 SGHTA and CDR2 FQGNSA come from the germline V gene. This CDR3 is CASSSPVRTQETQYF. CDR3 nucleotides: TGTGCCAGCAGCTCCCCGGTCCGGACCCAAGAGACCCAGTACTTC.

V usage is TRBV3-1 and J usage is TRBJ1-3, with D perhaps TRBD1 (6 bases). The germline V gene has CDR1 LGHDT and CDR2 YNNKEL (reference sequence). CDR3 length: 13 amino acids. V lost 2 bases and J 7 bases, leaving 9 bases between the germline ends. The CDR3 DNA follows: TGTGCCAGCAGCCAACCCAGGGGTAACACCATATATTTT. This translates into CASSQPRGNTIYF.

The chain uses TRBV28 and TRBJ2-4, with TRBD1 matching 9 bases. This CDR3 has 15 amino acids. Germline V gene sequence: CDR1 MDHEN, CDR2 SYDVKM. The V segment lost 5 bases and the J segment 4 bases; nucleotides outside the gene matches: 6. The CDR3 DNA sequence: TGTGCCAGCAGTCCCCTGACAGGGGGTAAAAACATTCAGTACTTC. It yields the protein CASSPLTGGKNIQYF. The full variable domain, with the rest looked up from reference TRBV28 and TRBJ2-4, is DVKVTQSSRYLVKRTGEKVFLECVQDMDHENMFWYRQDPGLGLRLIYFSYDVKMKEKGDIPEGYSVSREKKERFSLILESASTNQTSMYLCASSPLTGGKNIQYFGAGTRLSVL.

This clonotype was picked up a small number of times. This chain links TRBV20-1 with TRBJ2-1; TRBD2 matches 8 bases. This CDR3 comprises 15 residues. V lost 4 bases and J lost 6; bases outside the gene matches: 11. Germline V CDR1 and CDR2: DFQATT, SNEGSKA (reference sequence). In DNA, the CDR3 is TGCAGTGCTAAAGAAGGGGACGGGAGGGGCAATGAGCAGTTCTTC. Residues: CSAKEGDGRGNEQFF.

In its sample, this clonotype was seen many times. This sequence joins TRBV7-8 and TRBJ1-2; TRBD1 aligns across 11 bases. CDR1 is SGHVS, CDR2 FQNEAQ, per germline. The junction had 7 bases not matched to a gene; V was cut back by 5 bases and J by 5 bases. This CDR3 is built from 15 residues. The CDR3 nucleotides read TGTGCCAGCAGCATGGACAGGGGGCAGGGGTATGGCTACACCTTC. Translated: CASSMDRGQGYGYTF. The variable domain in full, with the rest retrieved from reference TRBV7-8 and TRBJ1-2, is GAGVSQSPRYKVAKRGQDVALRCDPISGHVSLFWYQQALGQGPEFLTYFQNEAQLDKSGLPSDRFFAERPEGSVSTLKIQRTQQEDSAVYLCASSMDRGQGYGYTFGSGTRLTVV.

The gene calls are TRBV12-3 or TRBV12-4 and TRBJ2-1, with D unclear. CDR3 size: 15 residues. The V end lost 1 base, the J end lost 8 bases, and 15 bases lay between the germline ends. The CDR3 coding sequence is TGTGCCAGCAGTTTAGGTGGCTCAAGGAGCGATGAGCAGTTCTTC. It is translated as CASSLGGSRSDEQFF.

This clonotype appeared a few times. As DNA, the CDR3 is TGCAGTGCTATTGGCCTAGCGGGATCCTACGAGCAGTACGTC. Protein: CSAIGLAGSYEQYV. The rearrangement joins TRBV20-1 to TRBJ2-7, with TRBD2 identical over 9 bases. The CDR3 is 14 amino acids. The trim removed 4 bases at V and 1 base at J, leaving 5 bases unmatched. Germline V CDR1 and CDR2: DFQATT, SNEGSKA (reference sequence).

The chain links TRBV18 to TRBJ2-7, with D tentatively TRBD1 (6 bases). The germline V and J ends were trimmed by 4 bases and 5 bases, with 9 bases remaining between them. The CDR3 runs to 12 residues. Germline V gene lookup returns CDR1 KGHSH and CDR2 LQKENI. The CDR3 sequence is CASSRQVNEQYV. The CDR3 DNA reads TGTGCCAGCTCACGACAGGTAAACGAGCAGTACGTC.

This chain links TRBV12-5 with TRBJ2-1; D not resolved. Germline V gives CDR1 LGHNT, CDR2 FRNRAP. This CDR3 comprises 17 residues. V lost 4 bases and J lost 3, with 19 bases in between. The CDR3 protein is CASGSPSGESFYNEQFF. CDR3 coding DNA: TGTGCTAGTGGTTCCCCTTCGGGCGAGTCCTTCTACAATGAGCAGTTCTTC.

A few counts support this clonotype. V usage is TRBV6-2 or TRBV6-3 and J usage is TRBJ1-5; D might be TRBD1 (5 bases). Trimming stripped 4 bases from V and 5 bases from J, with 12 bases between. From germline, CDR1 is MNHEY and CDR2 SVGEGT. This CDR3 contains 14 residues. CDR3 sequence reads: CASSWDPRDQPQHF. The CDR3, as DNA: TGTGCCAGCAGTTGGGACCCAAGGGATCAGCCCCAGCATTTT.